This T cell receptor (beta chain) was observed in a study of cytomegalovirus exposure and HLA in healthy donors. General observations from the study: More clonal expansion characterized HLA-associated TCR beta chains than equally common others in a later analysis. Fewer N-insertions than the 666-donor mean were reportedly shown by an Asian-associated ancestry cluster in a later analysis.

On this clone itself: Its target is unknown. The germline gene is not matched at one end of the junction; a read error may be the cause.

PCR was performed using 60 Vbeta and 13 Jbeta primers. Profiling relied on immunoSEQ multiplex PCR, and the TCRdb table lists in-frame clones only, not all of them. This sample yields about 80,000 clones, of which less than 80% are seen a single time; 6.9% belongs to the top ten. The CDR3 is made up of 15 amino acids. Germline V gene sequence: CDR1 KGHSH, CDR2 LQKENI. This rearrangement joins TRBV18 to TRBJ1-2; D is unresolved. This sequence originates from a woman aged 45-65 years in good health and CMV-seropositive. The sequencing input was PBMCs. Written as DNA, the CDR3 is TGTGCCAGCTCACCACTGGCCAGTCCCGACTATGTCTACACCTTC. It encodes CASSPLASPDYVYTF.